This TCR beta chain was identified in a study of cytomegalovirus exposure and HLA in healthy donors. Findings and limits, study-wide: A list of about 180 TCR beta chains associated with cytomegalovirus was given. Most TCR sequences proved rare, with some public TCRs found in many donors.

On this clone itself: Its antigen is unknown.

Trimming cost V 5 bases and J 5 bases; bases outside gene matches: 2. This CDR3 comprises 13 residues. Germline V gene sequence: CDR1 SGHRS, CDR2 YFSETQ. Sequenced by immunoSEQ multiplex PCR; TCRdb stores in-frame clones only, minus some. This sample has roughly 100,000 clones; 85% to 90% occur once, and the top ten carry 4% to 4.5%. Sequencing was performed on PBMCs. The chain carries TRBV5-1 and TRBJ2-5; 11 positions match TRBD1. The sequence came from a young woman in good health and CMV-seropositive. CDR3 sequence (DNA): TGCGCCAGCAGTCGGGACAGGGGGGAGACCCAGTACTTC. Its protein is CASSRDRGETQYF.